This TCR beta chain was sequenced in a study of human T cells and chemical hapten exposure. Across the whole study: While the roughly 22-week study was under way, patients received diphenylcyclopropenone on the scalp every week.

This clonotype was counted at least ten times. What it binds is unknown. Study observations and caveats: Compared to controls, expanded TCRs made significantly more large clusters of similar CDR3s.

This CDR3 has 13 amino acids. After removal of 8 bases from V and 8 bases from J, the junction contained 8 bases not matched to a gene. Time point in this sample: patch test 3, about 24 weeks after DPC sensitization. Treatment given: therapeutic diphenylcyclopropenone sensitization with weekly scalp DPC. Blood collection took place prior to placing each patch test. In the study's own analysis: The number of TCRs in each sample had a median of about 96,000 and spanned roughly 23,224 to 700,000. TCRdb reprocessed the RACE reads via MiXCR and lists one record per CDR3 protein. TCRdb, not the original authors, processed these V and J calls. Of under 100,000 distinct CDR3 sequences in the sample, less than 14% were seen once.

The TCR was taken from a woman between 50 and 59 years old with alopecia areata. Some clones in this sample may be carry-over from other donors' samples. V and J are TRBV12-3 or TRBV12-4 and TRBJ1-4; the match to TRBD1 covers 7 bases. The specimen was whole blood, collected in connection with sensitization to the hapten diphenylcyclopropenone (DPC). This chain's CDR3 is CASAEQGGEKLFF. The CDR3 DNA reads TGTGCCAGCGCTGAGCAGGGGGGGGAAAAACTGTTTTTT.